This T cell receptor (beta chain) was recovered during a study of blood T cell repertoires in COVID-19. About the study: Samples taken during acute and convalescent COVID-19 were collected in the United States, Italy and Spain.

Germline V gene lookup returns CDR1 MNHEY and CDR2 SVGEGT. The CDR3 totals 15 residues. The V end was cut by 6 bases, the J end by 0 bases, with 15 bases between. Seattle's cohort entered during active infection and was followed longitudinally. The table came from immunoSEQ multiplex PCR; TCRdb's copy has only in-frame clones and leaves some out. The sample has a few hundred thousand clones; 90% are singletons. Sequencing was carried out using peripheral blood. This sequence was found in a woman in her 30s with COVID-19, enrolled during active disease. V usage is TRBV6-2 or TRBV6-3 and J usage is TRBJ2-7; D is uncertain. CDR3 in DNA: TGTGCCAGCAGCGTACCCGACACGGCCTCCTACGAGCAGTACTTC. Translating gives CASSVPDTASYEQYF.